This TCR beta chain stems from a study of blood T cell repertoires in COVID-19. The overall study: Samples taken during acute and convalescent COVID-19 were collected in the United States, Italy and Spain. From T cells, B-cell-depleted T cells, or PBMCs came the material, which was cDNA or gDNA.

Trimming at V came to 6 bases and at J to 7 bases, leaving 8 bases not matched to a gene. CDR1 is SNHLY, CDR2 FYNNEI, per germline. The CDR3 covers 14 residues. In the original workflow: Reference gene primers were amplified, and this amplification served to estimate nucleated cell counts. Method: immunoSEQ multiplex PCR; TCRdb's copy keeps in-frame clones and lacks some. Clonal size and the V and J genes are those of that table, whereas D and trimming came from the DNA. Counted here are a few hundred thousand clones, approximately 86% occurring once; the ten biggest clones make up about 3.6%. The receptor's source is a woman aged 80 or over with acute or convalescent COVID-19. This sequence joins TRBV2 and TRBJ1-1; the match to TRBD1 covers 10 bases. Sequencing was carried out using peripheral blood. Here the CDR3 reads CASRPDGTGDEAFF. In DNA, the CDR3 is TGTGCCAGCAGACCCGACGGGACAGGGGATGAAGCTTTCTTT.